These 7 T cell receptor beta chains were sequenced from one sample in a study of T cell responses to AZD1222 COVID-19 vaccine. TCRdb keeps only in-frame clones here, not all; method: immunoSEQ multiplex PCR. This table has about 130,000 clones, 85% to 90% appearing once. The sequences come from peripheral blood, collected on day 0 of AZD1222 vaccination. Receptors were obtained from an adult in good health.

This chain connects TRBV9 to TRBJ2-1; the match to TRBD1 covers 8 bases. The ends lost 3 bases at V and 2 bases at J; junction bases unmatched: 4. The CDR3 contains 15 residues. CDR1 and CDR2 (germline): SGDLS, YYNGEE. CDR3: CASSAQGAPYNEQFF. CDR3 nucleotide sequence: TGTGCCAGCAGCGCCCAGGGGGCCCCCTACAATGAGCAGTTCTTC.

The V and J genes are TRBV4-3 and TRBJ1-3; TRBD1 matches 7 bases. Per germline, CDR1 LGHNA and CDR2 YSLEER. V shed 3 bases, J shed 0 bases, and the junction held 5 bases outside the gene matches. The CDR3 loop spans 16 amino acids. The CDR3 region has the DNA TGCGCCAGCAGCCAGGGGACAGCGAGCTCTGGAAACACCATATATTTT. Amino acid sequence: CASSQGTASSGNTIYF.

CDR3 region: CASSPRNQETQYF. CDR3 in DNA: TGTGCCAGCTCCCCGAGAAACCAAGAGACCCAGTACTTC. The genes are TRBV18 and TRBJ2-5; D gene unclear. CDR1 is KGHSH, CDR2 LQKENI, per germline. The length of the CDR3 is 13 residues. The germline V and J ends were trimmed by 6 bases and 0 bases, with 8 bases remaining between them.

The chain couples TRBV29-1 to TRBJ1-5; 9 bases are shared with TRBD1. Germline loops: CDR1 SQVTM, CDR2 ANQGSEA. The V segment lost 6 bases and the J segment 6 bases; nucleotides outside the gene matches: 15. The CDR3 is 16 residues long. The CDR3 nucleotides read TGCAGCGTCATCATATCCGGGACAGGGTTCGGTCAGCCCCAGCATTTT. Protein: CSVIISGTGFGQPQHF.

The rearrangement joins TRBV2 to TRBJ2-7; D remains unclear. V dropped 3 bases and J dropped 2 bases, with 5 bases sitting between them. CDR1 is SNHLY, CDR2 FYNNEI, per germline. The CDR3 consists of 12 residues. CDR3 sequence reads: CASSDGPYEQYF. In DNA, the CDR3 is TGTGCCAGCAGTGATGGCCCCTACGAGCAGTACTTC.

The chain recombines TRBV18 with TRBJ2-1; 7 bases are a match to TRBD2. The V segment lost 3 bases and the J segment 5 bases; nucleotides outside the gene matches: 10. Per the germline V gene, CDR1 is KGHSH and CDR2 is LQKENI. CDR3 length equals 16 residues. CDR3 sequence (DNA): TGTGCCAGCTCACCTCTGCGGGGGACCCAAAACAATGAGCAGTTCTTC. The encoded protein is CASSPLRGTQNNEQFF.

CDR3 DNA sequence: TGCGCCAGCAGAGTTGGAACTAGCGGGGAGACCCAGTACTTC. Translated, it gives CASRVGTSGETQYF. This chain joins TRBV5-1 and TRBJ2-5; TRBD2 agrees at 9 bases. V shed 5 bases and J 5 bases; nucleotides not matched to a gene: 7. Germline-derived CDR1 and CDR2 are SGHRS and YFSETQ. The CDR3 spans 14 residues. Complete variable domain (other parts from reference TRBV5-1 and TRBJ2-5): KAGVTQTPRYLIKTRGQQVTLSCSPISGHRSVSWYQQTPGQGLQFLFEYFSETQRNKGNFPGRFSGRQFSNSRSEMNVSTLELGDSALYLCASRVGTSGETQYFGPGTRLLVL.